The rows below give T cell receptor beta chains drawn from one sample of a study of CD8 T cells in ankylosing spondylitis. TCRdb reanalysed the 5' RACE reads using MiXCR and keeps one entry per CDR3 protein. The data show fewer than 400,000 distinct CDR3 sequences, roughly 14% seen once. The sequencing sample was made of blood, either unsorted or a sorted T cell fraction (not recorded which). The receptors were gathered from a male donor with ankylosing spondylitis or in good health (not recorded which). CDR3s include the opening cysteine and the closing phenylalanine or tryptophan. A D gene is named only where the DNA matches it firmly. Rows give clone size only sometimes, using once, few, many, or a class for an expanded clone.

d_call,v_call,j_call,clone_size,cdr3_nt,cdr3_aa
TRBD2,TRBV24-1,TRBJ2-3,-,TGTGCCACCAGTGATTCAGGACTAGCGGAAGATACGCAGTATTTT,CATSDSGLAEDTQYF
TRBD1,TRBV19,TRBJ2-2,few,TGTGCCAGCGACAGGGGGGTCGACACCGGGGAGCTGTTTTTT,CASDRGVDTGELFF
-,TRBV29-1,TRBJ2-7,-,TGCAGCGTTGAGGTCGGGTCAAACGAGCAGTACTTC,CSVEVGSNEQYF
-,TRBV10-1,TRBJ2-1,-,TGCGCCAGCAGTGGTGCGGAGGTCGGGGGGCTCCGCCCTAATGAGCAGTTCTTC,CASSGAEVGGLRPNEQFF
TRBD1,TRBV12-5,TRBJ1-2,many,TGTGCTAGTGGAGTGGGGACAGGGAGTGGCTACACCTTC,CASGVGTGSGYTF
-,TRBV29-1,TRBJ1-1,many,TGCAGCGTTGAAGGAAATGAGAACACTGAAGCTTTCTTT,CSVEGNENTEAFF
TRBD2,TRBV5-1,TRBJ2-1,-,TGCGCCAGCAGCTTGGGTATGGGACTAGCGGGGGGCTACAATGAGCAGTTCTTC,CASSLGMGLAGGYNEQFF
-,TRBV11-2,TRBJ2-3,-,TGTGCCAGCAGCTTAGGGCAGTCGGCCCGCACAGATACGCAGTATTTT,CASSLGQSARTDTQYF
TRBD2,TRBV11-2,TRBJ2-1,few,TGTGCCAGCAGCTCCCCCCCGCGGGGGTCCTTATACAATGAGCAGTTCTTC,CASSSPPRGSLYNEQFF
TRBD1,TRBV29-1,TRBJ2-2,few,TGCAGCGTTGCGGACAGGGGAAACACCGGGGAGCTGTTTTTT,CSVADRGNTGELFF
TRBD1,TRBV15,TRBJ2-1,few,TGTGCCACCAGCAGAGGAGGGGGCGTTTATCAACTCTTC,CATSRGGGVYQLF
TRBD1,TRBV5-1,TRBJ1-2,-,TGCGCCAGCAGCGCCAGGGGGTCCGAAGCCTATGGCTACACCTTC,CASSARGSEAYGYTF
TRBD2,TRBV20-1,TRBJ2-5,-,TGCAGTGCTATTCCGGCGAGCGGGGGGGCGGGGACCCAGTACTTC,CSAIPASGGAGTQYF
-,TRBV5-1,TRBJ1-1,many,TGCGCCAGCAGCTTGGGGGGGGCGCGAGACACTGAAGCTTTCTTT,CASSLGGARDTEAFF
-,TRBV12-3/TRBV12-4,TRBJ2-2,-,TGTGCCAGCAGTTTCCGGGGTCTTGCGAACACCGGGGAGCTGTTTTTT,CASSFRGLANTGELFF
TRBD2,TRBV5-1,TRBJ2-1,-,TGCGCCAGCAGCAGCTCCGGGACAGGGGTCCCTCCGACTAGCGGGAGGAGGCAGTTCTTC,CASSSSGTGVPPTSGRRQFF
TRBD2,TRBV18,TRBJ2-1,few,TGTGCCAGCTCACCTCGGACTAGCGGGAGGCCCTACAATGAGCAGTTCTTC,CASSPRTSGRPYNEQFF
TRBD2,TRBV20-1,TRBJ2-7,many,TGCAGTGCTACTCGGGGGGGGGAGGGAAGAAACGAGCAGTACTTC,CSATRGGEGRNEQYF
TRBD2,TRBV24-1,TRBJ2-1,-,TGTGCCACCAGTGAGGTGTCGGGAGGGCGGAATGAGCAGTTCTTC,CATSEVSGGRNEQFF
-,TRBV5-1,TRBJ2-7,-,TGCGCCAGCAGCCCCCCAGGACCGGCTTACGAGCAGTACTTC,CASSPPGPAYEQYF
-,TRBV6-5,TRBJ1-5,-,TGTGCCAGCAGTCAGGGGATCGGGAACCAGCATTTT,CASSQGIGNQHF
TRBD2,TRBV6-1,TRBJ2-1,few,TGTGCCAGCGTCCCGCCAAGGACTAGCGGGGGACATGAGCAGTTCTTC,CASVPPRTSGGHEQFF
-,TRBV12-3/TRBV12-4,TRBJ2-3,-,TGTGCCAGCAGTCGGGACTCTCCTCGCACAGATACGCAGTATTTT,CASSRDSPRTDTQYF
TRBD2,TRBV12-3/TRBV12-4,TRBJ2-1,-,TGTGCCAGCAGGTCTAGCGGGAGAGGGGTTGAGCAGTTCTTC,CASRSSGRGVEQFF
TRBD2,TRBV20-1,TRBJ2-3,-,TGCAGTGCTCGAATTAGCGGGAGCCGCACAGATACGCAGTATTTT,CSARISGSRTDTQYF
TRBD1,TRBV5-1,TRBJ2-3,few,TGCGCCAGCAGCTTGGACCGACAGGGGCCAAGGTTCGATACGCAGTATTTT,CASSLDRQGPRFDTQYF
-,TRBV20-1,TRBJ1-1,-,TGCAGTGCTTGGCAGGGTACTGAAGCTTTCTTT,CSAWQGTEAFF
-,TRBV15,TRBJ2-1,-,TGTGCCACCAGCAGAGATTCCACCAGCTCCTACAATGAGCAGTTCTTC,CATSRDSTSSYNEQFF
-,TRBV7-9,TRBJ1-2,few,TGTGCCAGCAGCTTAGTCCCGGGAGCTACGGGCTACACCTTC,CASSLVPGATGYTF
-,TRBV12-3/TRBV12-4,TRBJ2-2,-,TGTGCCAGCAGTTTCCCGCATCTTCTTTCCGGGGAGCTGTTTTTT,CASSFPHLLSGELFF
-,TRBV11-2,TRBJ2-1,-,TGTGCCAGCAGCTTAGACTGGAACTCTCCCACAATGATCGGAAAGAATGAGCAGTTCTTC,CASSLDWNSPTMIGKNEQFF
TRBD1,TRBV12-5,TRBJ2-7,few,TGTGCTAGTGGTATACAGGGGAGCTACGAGCAGTACTTC,CASGIQGSYEQYF
TRBD1,TRBV28,TRBJ1-1,-,TGTGCCAGCAGTCGCACCCAGGACAGGGTGTACGTGAACACTGAAGCTTTCTTT,CASSRTQDRVYVNTEAFF
TRBD1,TRBV5-1,TRBJ2-7,-,TGCGCCAGCAGCAAACAGGGGGTGATGACCTACGAGCAGTACTTC,CASSKQGVMTYEQYF
-,TRBV20-1,TRBJ1-1,few,TGCAGTGCTAGAGATTCAAAGGGCGGGACTGAAGCTTTCTTT,CSARDSKGGTEAFF
-,TRBV30,TRBJ2-1,-,TGTGCCTGGAGTTCCCACAGGGCCCCGGGTGAGCAGTTCTTC,CAWSSHRAPGEQFF
-,TRBV4-2,TRBJ2-4,-,TGTGCCAGCAGCCAAGATCTGAAGGGGGACATTCAGTACTTC,CASSQDLKGDIQYF
TRBD1,TRBV2,TRBJ2-2,few,TGTGCCAGCAGTGAAGACGGGACAGCTATGAACACCGGGGAGCTGTTTTTT,CASSEDGTAMNTGELFF
TRBD1,TRBV20-1,TRBJ1-2,-,TGCAGTGCTAGAGAATCCCCAGGACAGGGGGCATACACCTTC,CSARESPGQGAYTF
TRBD2,TRBV20-1,TRBJ2-3,-,TGCAGTGCACTACTAGCGGGAGTGCCAGATACGCAGTATTTT,CSALLAGVPDTQYF
-,TRBV7-9,TRBJ2-3,-,TGTGCCAGCAGCTTAGCGGGGGTAAGAGATACGCAGTATTTT,CASSLAGVRDTQYF
TRBD1,TRBV6-5,TRBJ2-7,few,TGTGCCAGCAGTTACTCCTATACAGGGGTTGGGGCCTACGAGCAGTACTTC,CASSYSYTGVGAYEQYF
TRBD1,TRBV5-1,TRBJ2-1,many,TGCGCCAGCAGCGGAGGGACAGGGTCCGTCAATGAGCAGTTCTTC,CASSGGTGSVNEQFF
-,TRBV5-1,TRBJ1-1,-,TGCGCCAGCAGCTTGGACGGGGGCGGGGGCACTGAAGCTTTCTTT,CASSLDGGGGTEAFF
-,TRBV6-5,TRBJ1-6,many,TGTGCCAGCAGTTACAGGCCACCCACCGATAATTCACCCCTCCACTTT,CASSYRPPTDNSPLHF
-,TRBV18,TRBJ1-1,many,TGTGCCAGCTCACCGGGGACCGGGACTGAAGCTTTCTTT,CASSPGTGTEAFF
-,TRBV15,TRBJ2-5,few,TGTGCCACCAGCAGTCCAGGGGAGACCCAGTACTTC,CATSSPGETQYF
-,TRBV7-6,TRBJ2-7,-,TGTGCCAGCAGCCCGGGGACCGACCCTCGGGAGCAGTACTTC,CASSPGTDPREQYF
TRBD2,TRBV25-1,TRBJ2-5,few,TGTGCCAGCAGTGAGGCCGGACTAGCGGGAGAAGAGACCCAGTACTTC,CASSEAGLAGEETQYF